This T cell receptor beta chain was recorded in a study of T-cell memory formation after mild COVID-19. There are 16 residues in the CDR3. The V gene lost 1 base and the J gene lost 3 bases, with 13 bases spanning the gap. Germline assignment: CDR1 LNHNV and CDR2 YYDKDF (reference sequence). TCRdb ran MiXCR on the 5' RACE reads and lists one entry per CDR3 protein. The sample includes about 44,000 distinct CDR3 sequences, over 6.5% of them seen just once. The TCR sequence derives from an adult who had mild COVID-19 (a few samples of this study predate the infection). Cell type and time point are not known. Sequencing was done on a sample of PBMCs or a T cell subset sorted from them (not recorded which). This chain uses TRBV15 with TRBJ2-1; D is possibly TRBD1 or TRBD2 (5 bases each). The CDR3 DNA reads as TGTGCCACCAGCAGAGTGTGGGACCCTAACTACAATGAGCAGTTCTTC. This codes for CATSRVWDPNYNEQFF.